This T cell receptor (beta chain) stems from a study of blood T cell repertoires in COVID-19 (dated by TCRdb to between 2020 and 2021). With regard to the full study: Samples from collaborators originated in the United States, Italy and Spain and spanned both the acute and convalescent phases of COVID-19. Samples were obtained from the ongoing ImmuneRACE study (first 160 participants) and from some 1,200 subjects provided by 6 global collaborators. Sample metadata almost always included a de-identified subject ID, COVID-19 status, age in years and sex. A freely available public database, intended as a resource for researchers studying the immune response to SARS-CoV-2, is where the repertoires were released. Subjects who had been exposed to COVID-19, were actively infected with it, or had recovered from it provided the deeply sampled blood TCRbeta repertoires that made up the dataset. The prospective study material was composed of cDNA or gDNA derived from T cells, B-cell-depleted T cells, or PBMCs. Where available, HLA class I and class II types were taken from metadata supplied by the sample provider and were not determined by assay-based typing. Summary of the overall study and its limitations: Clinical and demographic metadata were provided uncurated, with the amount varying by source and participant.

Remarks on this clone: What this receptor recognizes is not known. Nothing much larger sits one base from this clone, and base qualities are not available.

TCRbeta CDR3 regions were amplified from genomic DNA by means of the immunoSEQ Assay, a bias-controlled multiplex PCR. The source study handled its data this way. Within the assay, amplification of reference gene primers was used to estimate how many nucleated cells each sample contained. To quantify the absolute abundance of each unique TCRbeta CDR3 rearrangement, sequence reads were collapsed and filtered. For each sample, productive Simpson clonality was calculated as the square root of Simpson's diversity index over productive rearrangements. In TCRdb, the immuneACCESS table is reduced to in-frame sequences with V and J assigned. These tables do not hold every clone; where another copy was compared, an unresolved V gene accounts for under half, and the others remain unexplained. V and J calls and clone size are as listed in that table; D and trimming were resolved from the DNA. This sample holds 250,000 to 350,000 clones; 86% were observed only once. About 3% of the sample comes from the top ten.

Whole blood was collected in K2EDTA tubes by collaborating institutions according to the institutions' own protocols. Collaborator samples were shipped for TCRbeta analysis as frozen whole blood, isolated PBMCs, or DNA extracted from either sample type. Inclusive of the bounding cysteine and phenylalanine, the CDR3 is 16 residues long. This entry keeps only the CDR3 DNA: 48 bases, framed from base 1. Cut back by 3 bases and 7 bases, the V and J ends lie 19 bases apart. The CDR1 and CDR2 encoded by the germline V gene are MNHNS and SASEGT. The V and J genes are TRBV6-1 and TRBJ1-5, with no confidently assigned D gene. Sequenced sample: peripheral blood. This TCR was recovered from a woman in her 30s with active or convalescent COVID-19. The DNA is TGTGCCAGCAGTGACCAACCATCGGGGATGTTACAGCCCCAGCATTTT. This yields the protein CASSDQPSGMLQPQHF.